This T cell receptor (beta chain) is from a study of T cell responses to AZD1222 COVID-19 vaccine. Only in-frame clones appear in the TCRdb table, and some are missing; sequencing was by immunoSEQ multiplex PCR. The sample carries under 150,000 clones, 85% to 90% recorded once. Looked up from germline, CDR1 is GTSNPN and CDR2 is SVGIG (reference sequence). V dropped 3 bases and J dropped 3 bases, with 26 bases sitting between them. CDR3 length: 18 residues. Sample: peripheral blood, taken 28 days after the second AZD1222 dose. V usage is TRBV30 and J usage is TRBJ2-5; the D gene is possibly TRBD1 (6 bases). This TCR was recovered from an adult who received the AZD1222 COVID-19 vaccine. The CDR3 loop is CAWSVPTSHGTLEETQYF. The CDR3 DNA reads as TGTGCCTGGAGCGTACCTACCTCCCACGGGACACTCGAAGAGACCCAGTACTTC.